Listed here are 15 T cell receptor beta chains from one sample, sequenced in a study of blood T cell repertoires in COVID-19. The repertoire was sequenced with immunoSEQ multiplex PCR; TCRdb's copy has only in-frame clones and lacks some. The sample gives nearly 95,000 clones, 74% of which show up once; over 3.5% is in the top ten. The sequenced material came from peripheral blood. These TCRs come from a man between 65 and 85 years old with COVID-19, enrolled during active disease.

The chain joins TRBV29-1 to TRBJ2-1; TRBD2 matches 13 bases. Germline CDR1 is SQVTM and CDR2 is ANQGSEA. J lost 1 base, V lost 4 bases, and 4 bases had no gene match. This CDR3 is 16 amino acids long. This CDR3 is CSVALGLAGSYNEQFF. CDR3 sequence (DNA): TGCAGCGTTGCCCTGGGACTAGCGGGATCCTACAATGAGCAGTTCTTC.

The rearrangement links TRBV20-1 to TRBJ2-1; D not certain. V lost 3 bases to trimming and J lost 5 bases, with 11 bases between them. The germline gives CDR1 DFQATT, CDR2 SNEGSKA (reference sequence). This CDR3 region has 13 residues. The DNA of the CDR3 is TGCAGTGCTAGTTCTACCGTAAACAATGAGCAGTTCTTC. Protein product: CSASSTVNNEQFF.

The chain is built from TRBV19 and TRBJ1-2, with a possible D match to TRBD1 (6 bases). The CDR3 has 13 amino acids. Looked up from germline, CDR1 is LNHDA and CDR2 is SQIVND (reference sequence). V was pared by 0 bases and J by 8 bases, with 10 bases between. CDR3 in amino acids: CASSIESGAGYTF. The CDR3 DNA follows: TGTGCCAGTAGTATAGAGTCAGGGGCAGGCTACACCTTC.

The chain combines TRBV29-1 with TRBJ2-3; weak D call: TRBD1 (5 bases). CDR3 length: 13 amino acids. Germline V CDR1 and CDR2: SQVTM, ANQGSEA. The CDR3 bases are TGCAGTGAAGGGGTCCCGGACACAGATACGCAGTATTTT. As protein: CSEGVPDTDTQYF.

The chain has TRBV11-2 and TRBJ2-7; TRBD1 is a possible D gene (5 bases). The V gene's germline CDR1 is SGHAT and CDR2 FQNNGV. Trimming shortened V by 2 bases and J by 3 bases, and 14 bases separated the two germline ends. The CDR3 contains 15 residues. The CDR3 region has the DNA TGTGCCAGCAGCTTACATTCAGGGAAGGGCTACGAGCAGTACTTC. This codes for CASSLHSGKGYEQYF.

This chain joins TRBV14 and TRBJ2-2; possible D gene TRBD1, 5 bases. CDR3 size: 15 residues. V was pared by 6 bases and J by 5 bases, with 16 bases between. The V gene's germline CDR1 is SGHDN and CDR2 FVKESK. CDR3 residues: CASRAGYSWTGELFF. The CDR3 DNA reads TGTGCCAGCAGAGCAGGGTATAGTTGGACCGGGGAGCTGTTTTTT.

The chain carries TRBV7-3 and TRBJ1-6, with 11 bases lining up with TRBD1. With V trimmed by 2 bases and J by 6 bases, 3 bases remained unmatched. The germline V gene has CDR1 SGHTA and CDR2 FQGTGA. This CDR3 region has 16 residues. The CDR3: CASSLHGTGGNSPLHF. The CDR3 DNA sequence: TGTGCCAGCAGCTTACACGGGACAGGGGGTAATTCACCCCTCCACTTT. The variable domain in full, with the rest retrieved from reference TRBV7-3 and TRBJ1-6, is GAGVSQTPSNKVTEKGKYVELRCDPISGHTALYWYRQSLGQGPEFLIYFQGTGAADDSGLPNDRFFAVRPEGSVSTLKIQRTERGDSAVYLCASSLHGTGGNSPLHFGNGTRLTVT.

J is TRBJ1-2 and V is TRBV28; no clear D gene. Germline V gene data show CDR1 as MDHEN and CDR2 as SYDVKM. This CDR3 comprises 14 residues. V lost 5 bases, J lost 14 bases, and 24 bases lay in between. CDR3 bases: TGTGCCAGCAGTCCGTCCGCGGTTTACTTATTCCAAACCTTC. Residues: CASSPSAVYLFQTF.

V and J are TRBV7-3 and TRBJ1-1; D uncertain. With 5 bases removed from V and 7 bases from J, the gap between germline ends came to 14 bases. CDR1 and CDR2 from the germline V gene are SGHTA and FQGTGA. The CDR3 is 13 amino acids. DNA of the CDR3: TGTGCCAGCAGCCTGGGCGGGCCCCGTGAAGCTTTCTTT. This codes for CASSLGGPREAFF.

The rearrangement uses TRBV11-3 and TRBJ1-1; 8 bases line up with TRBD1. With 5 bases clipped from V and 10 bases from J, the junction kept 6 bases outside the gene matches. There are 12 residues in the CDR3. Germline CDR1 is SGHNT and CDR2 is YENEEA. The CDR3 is CASSTRQGLAFF. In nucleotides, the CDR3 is TGTGCCAGCAGCACGCGACAGGGGTTAGCTTTCTTT.

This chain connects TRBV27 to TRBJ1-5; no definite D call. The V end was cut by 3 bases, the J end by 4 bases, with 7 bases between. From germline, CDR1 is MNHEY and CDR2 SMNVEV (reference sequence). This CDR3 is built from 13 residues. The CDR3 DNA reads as TGTGCCAGCAGTTTCTCTTTGAATCAGCCCCAGCATTTT. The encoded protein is CASSFSLNQPQHF.

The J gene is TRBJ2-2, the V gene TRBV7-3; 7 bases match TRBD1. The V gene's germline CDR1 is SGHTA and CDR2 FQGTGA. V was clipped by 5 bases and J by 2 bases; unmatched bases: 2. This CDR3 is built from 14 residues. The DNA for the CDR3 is TGTGCCAGCAGCGCAGGGGGTAACACCGGGGAGCTGTTTTTT. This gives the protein CASSAGGNTGELFF. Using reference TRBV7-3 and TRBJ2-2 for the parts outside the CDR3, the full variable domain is GAGVSQTPSNKVTEKGKYVELRCDPISGHTALYWYRQSLGQGPEFLIYFQGTGAADDSGLPNDRFFAVRPEGSVSTLKIQRTERGDSAVYLCASSAGGNTGELFFGEGSRLTVL.

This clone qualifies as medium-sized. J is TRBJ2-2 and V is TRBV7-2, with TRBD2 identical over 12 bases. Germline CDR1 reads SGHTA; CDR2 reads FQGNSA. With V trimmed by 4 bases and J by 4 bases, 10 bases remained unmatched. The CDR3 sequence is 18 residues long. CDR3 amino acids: CASSSSSTSGRFTGELFF. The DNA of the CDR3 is TGTGCCAGCAGCTCCAGCTCTACTAGCGGGAGGTTCACCGGGGAGCTGTTTTTT. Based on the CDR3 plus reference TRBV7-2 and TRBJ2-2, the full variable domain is GAGVSQSPSNKVTEKGKDVELRCDPISGHTALYWYRQSLGQGLEFLIYFQGNSAPDKSGLPSDRFSAERTGGSVSTLTIQRTQQEDSAVYLCASSSSSTSGRFTGELFFGEGSRLTVL.

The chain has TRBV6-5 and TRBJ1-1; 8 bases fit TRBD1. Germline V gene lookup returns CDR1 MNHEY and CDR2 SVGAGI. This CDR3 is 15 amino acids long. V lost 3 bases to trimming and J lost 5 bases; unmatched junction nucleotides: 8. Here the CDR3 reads CASSYSQGASTEAFF. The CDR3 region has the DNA TGTGCCAGCAGTTATTCCCAGGGGGCTAGTACTGAAGCTTTCTTT.

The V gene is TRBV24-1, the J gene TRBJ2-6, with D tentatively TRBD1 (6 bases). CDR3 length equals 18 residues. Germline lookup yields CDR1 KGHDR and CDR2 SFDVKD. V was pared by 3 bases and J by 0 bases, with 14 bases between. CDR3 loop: CATSDTTGTYSGANVLTF. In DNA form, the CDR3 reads TGTGCCACCAGTGATACGACAGGAACCTACTCTGGGGCCAACGTCCTGACTTTC.